The entry below gives a single T cell receptor beta chain sequence along with its context. It lacks a known antigen. The record has no base qualities; no much larger clone is one base away. TCRdb shows the sequencer as Illumina HiSeq 1500. Starting from the raw public reads, TCRdb applied fastp trimming at Q25, assembled clones with MiXCR and retained in-frame beta chains. Under each unique CDR3 protein, matching rows form one entry showing the most common genes and DNA. The sample records around 570,000 distinct CDR3 sequences, roughly 42% of which are singletons. Around 46% of the sample belongs to the ten largest clones. What this sample's treatment or condition label stands for: in vitro stimulation with specific CMV peptide epitopes to enrich CMV-specific T cells. CDR1 and CDR2 were assigned from the germline V gene as ENHRY and SYGVKD. Including cysteine and phenylalanine, the CDR3 has 15 amino acids. Only CDR3 DNA is held: 45 bases, read in frame from base 1. Germline trimming: 3 bases from V, 8 bases from J; junction bases outside gene matches: 8.

The record originates from a study of T cell repertoires in cytomegalovirus infection (dated by TCRdb to the late 2010s). Broadly, across the study: Peptide stimulations targeted recently identified HLA-C-restricted CMV epitopes, whose presentation resists viral immunomodulation, together with well-studied HLA-B-restricted epitopes. The HLA type of each donor mattered for the analysis, because public TCR beta signatures pointed to carriage of CMV infection along with the matching HLA type. What the authors observed across the whole study: In both this cohort and an independent roughly 350-donor cohort, the cumulative frequency of public TCR beta family members distinguished carriers of CMV infection plus the relevant HLA type. The ex vivo response was dominated by HLA-C-restricted CMV-specific TCR beta clonotypes, which also provided the single most frequent clonotype in two of eight donors.

Material: cultured PBMCs, obtained from culture after CMV antigen stimulation. This sequence originates from a human donor in good health (CMV status not recorded). Some clones in this sample may be carry-over from other donors' samples. In this chain, TRBV10-3 is recombined with TRBJ1-4; 8 bases in between match TRBD1. In nucleotides, the sequence is TGTGCCATCAGTGATGGGACAGGACGGCGAGAAAAACTGTTTTTT. It encodes CAISDGTGRREKLFF.